Listed below are T cell receptor beta chains from one sample, sequenced in a study of cytomegalovirus exposure and HLA in healthy donors. Assay: immunoSEQ multiplex PCR; the TCRdb copy retains only in-frame clones and omits some. The sample consists of tens of thousands of clones, approximately 58% of them appearing once. The sequenced material came from PBMCs. These receptors were collected from a woman between 50 and 59 years old in good health and CMV-seronegative. Each CDR3 is given with its conserved first and last residue. The order of the fields is CDR3 protein, CDR3 DNA, J gene, D gene, clone size, V gene. D genes are given only for firm matches. Clone size, where shown, is once, few, many, or a class for clones that have expanded.

CDR3aa: CASSPEPDRLNTEAFF
CDR3nt: TGTGCCAGCAGCCCCGAGCCCGACAGGCTTAACACTGAAGCTTTCTTT
j_gene: TRBJ1-1
d_gene: .
abundance: .
v_gene: TRBV7-2

CDR3aa: CASRAQGYSNQPQHF
CDR3nt: TGTGCCAGCAGAGCGCAGGGTTATAGCAATCAGCCCCAGCATTTT
j_gene: TRBJ1-5
d_gene: .
abundance: .
v_gene: TRBV27

CDR3aa: CASSGGRDGRNYNEQFF
CDR3nt: TGTGCCAGCAGTGGTGGGAGAGACGGCCGAAACTACAATGAGCAGTTCTTC
j_gene: TRBJ2-1
d_gene: .
abundance: .
v_gene: TRBV25-1

CDR3aa: CASSIPQPGQEETQYF
CDR3nt: TGTGCCAGTAGTATCCCCCAACCCGGCCAGGAAGAGACCCAGTACTTC
j_gene: TRBJ2-5
d_gene: .
abundance: once
v_gene: TRBV19

CDR3aa: CASGTLVLGQPQHF
CDR3nt: TGTGCCAGCGGGACTTTGGTGCTCGGGCAGCCCCAGCATTTT
j_gene: TRBJ1-5
d_gene: .
abundance: .
v_gene: TRBV6-5

CDR3aa: CASSPREGSSYNEQFF
CDR3nt: TGTGCCAGCAGTCCGCGGGAAGGGTCCTCCTACAATGAGCAGTTCTTC
j_gene: TRBJ2-1
d_gene: .
abundance: .
v_gene: TRBV28

CDR3aa: CATSRRGSGYEQYF
CDR3nt: TGTGCCACCAGCAGAAGGGGGAGCGGCTACGAGCAGTACTTC
j_gene: TRBJ2-7
d_gene: .
abundance: .
v_gene: TRBV15

CDR3aa: CAWSVSGRDTQYF
CDR3nt: TGTGCCTGGAGTGTATCCGGGAGAGATACGCAGTATTTT
j_gene: TRBJ2-3
d_gene: .
abundance: .
v_gene: TRBV30

CDR3aa: CASSLGQAGGEKLFF
CDR3nt: TGTGCCAGCAGCTTGGGGCAGGCTGGTGGTGAAAAACTGTTTTTT
j_gene: TRBJ1-4
d_gene: .
abundance: .
v_gene: TRBV5-1

CDR3aa: CASSLRTGEKLFF
CDR3nt: TGTGCCAGCAGCTTGAGGACGGGGGAAAAACTGTTTTTT
j_gene: TRBJ1-4
d_gene: .
abundance: .
v_gene: TRBV7-2

CDR3aa: CASREEGGGYTEAFF
CDR3nt: TGTGCCAGCAGAGAAGAAGGGGGAGGGTACACTGAAGCTTTCTTT
j_gene: TRBJ1-1
d_gene: .
abundance: .
v_gene: TRBV25-1

CDR3aa: CASRPGTYNEQFF
CDR3nt: TGTGCCAGCAGACCCGGGACATACAATGAGCAGTTCTTC
j_gene: TRBJ2-1
d_gene: .
abundance: few
v_gene: TRBV7-2

CDR3aa: CASSFLAGGYEQYF
CDR3nt: TGTGCCAGCAGTTTCCTAGCGGGGGGTTACGAGCAGTACTTC
j_gene: TRBJ2-7
d_gene: TRBD2
abundance: .
v_gene: TRBV27

CDR3aa: CASSSGRALGTQYF
CDR3nt: TGCGCCAGCAGTAGCGGGAGGGCCCTCGGGACGCAGTATTTT
j_gene: TRBJ2-3
d_gene: TRBD2
abundance: .
v_gene: TRBV5-1

CDR3aa: CASSSFREQFF
CDR3nt: TGTGCCAGCAGCAGTTTTCGAGAGCAGTTCTTC
j_gene: TRBJ2-1
d_gene: .
abundance: .
v_gene: TRBV2

CDR3aa: CASSLGHSGQGNSIYGNQPQHF
CDR3nt: TGTGCCAGCAGTTTAGGACACTCAGGACAGGGGAACTCAATATATGGCAATCAGCCCCAGCATTTT
j_gene: TRBJ1-5
d_gene: TRBD1
abundance: few
v_gene: TRBV28

CDR3aa: CSVEGEGNYGYTF
CDR3nt: TGCAGCGTCGAAGGGGAGGGCAACTATGGCTACACCTTC
j_gene: TRBJ1-2
d_gene: .
abundance: .
v_gene: TRBV29-1

CDR3aa: CASRASRGLGNQPQHF
CDR3nt: TGTGCCAGCAGGGCATCCAGGGGGCTCGGCAATCAGCCCCAGCATTTT
j_gene: TRBJ1-5
d_gene: TRBD1
abundance: few
v_gene: TRBV28

CDR3aa: CASSVGTGGTNYGYTF
CDR3nt: TGTGCCAGCAGCGTAGGGACAGGGGGAACTAACTATGGCTACACCTTC
j_gene: TRBJ1-2
d_gene: TRBD1
abundance: .
v_gene: TRBV9

CDR3aa: CASSVGDRRSEETQYF
CDR3nt: TGTGCCAGCAGCGTAGGGGACAGGAGGTCAGAAGAGACCCAGTACTTC
j_gene: TRBJ2-5
d_gene: TRBD1
abundance: .
v_gene: TRBV9

CDR3aa: CAWSRTGWTANTEAFF
CDR3nt: TGTGCCTGGAGTAGAACAGGGTGGACCGCGAACACTGAAGCTTTCTTT
j_gene: TRBJ1-1
d_gene: .
abundance: .
v_gene: TRBV30

CDR3aa: CASSPRTSGGQETQYF
CDR3nt: TGCGCCAGCAGCCCCCGGACTAGCGGAGGACAAGAGACCCAGTACTTC
j_gene: TRBJ2-5
d_gene: TRBD2
abundance: .
v_gene: TRBV5-1

CDR3aa: CASKTGYEQFF
CDR3nt: TGTGCCAGCAAAACCGGGTATGAGCAGTTCTTC
j_gene: TRBJ2-1
d_gene: .
abundance: .
v_gene: TRBV25-1

CDR3aa: CASRGRFNSPLHF
CDR3nt: TGTGCCAGCAGGGGGAGGTTTAATTCACCCCTCCACTTT
j_gene: TRBJ1-6
d_gene: .
abundance: .
v_gene: TRBV6-5

CDR3aa: CASSQGGRQGYGYTF
CDR3nt: TGTGCCAGCAGCCAAGGAGGAAGACAGGGCTATGGCTACACCTTC
j_gene: TRBJ1-2
d_gene: TRBD1
abundance: .
v_gene: TRBV14

CDR3aa: CAIIGAEETQYF
CDR3nt: TGTGCCATCATAGGGGCTGAAGAGACCCAGTACTTC
j_gene: TRBJ2-5
d_gene: .
abundance: .
v_gene: TRBV27

CDR3aa: CASSLGSGDYNEQFF
CDR3nt: TGCGCCAGCAGCTTGGGTAGCGGGGACTACAATGAGCAGTTCTTC
j_gene: TRBJ2-1
d_gene: TRBD2
abundance: .
v_gene: TRBV5-1

CDR3aa: CASSALPGLAGHEQYF
CDR3nt: TGTGCCAGCAGTGCGCTACCGGGACTAGCGGGCCACGAGCAGTACTTC
j_gene: TRBJ2-7
d_gene: TRBD2
abundance: .
v_gene: TRBV28

CDR3aa: CASSPYAGGEEGYTF
CDR3nt: TGTGCCAGCTCACCTTATGCAGGGGGAGAAGAAGGCTACACCTTC
j_gene: TRBJ1-2
d_gene: TRBD1
abundance: .
v_gene: TRBV18

CDR3aa: CASSVDPSGNYEQYF
CDR3nt: TGTGCCAGCAGCGTAGACCCTAGCGGAAATTACGAGCAGTACTTC
j_gene: TRBJ2-7
d_gene: TRBD2
abundance: .
v_gene: TRBV9

CDR3aa: CATSGRDRADTEAFF
CDR3nt: TGTGCCACCAGCGGGAGGGACAGGGCGGACACTGAAGCTTTCTTT
j_gene: TRBJ1-1
d_gene: TRBD1
abundance: once
v_gene: TRBV15

CDR3aa: CASSLMTGAVAFF
CDR3nt: TGCGCCAGCAGCTTGATGACAGGGGCTGTAGCTTTCTTT
j_gene: TRBJ1-1
d_gene: TRBD1
abundance: .
v_gene: TRBV5-1

CDR3aa: CASSQDLVAGAYEQYF
CDR3nt: TGCGCCAGCAGCCAAGATCTGGTAGCGGGCGCCTACGAGCAGTACTTC
j_gene: TRBJ2-7
d_gene: TRBD2
abundance: .
v_gene: TRBV4-3

CDR3aa: CASSLGQGQEKLFF
CDR3nt: TGTGCCAGCAGCTTGGGTCAGGGCCAGGAAAAACTGTTTTTT
j_gene: TRBJ1-4
d_gene: .
abundance: once
v_gene: TRBV5-4

CDR3aa: CATLLDRGYTTTYEQYF
CDR3nt: TGTGCCACCCTTCTCGACAGGGGATATACTACGACCTACGAGCAGTACTTC
j_gene: TRBJ2-7
d_gene: TRBD1
abundance: .
v_gene: TRBV2

CDR3aa: CASSLPSGANVLTF
CDR3nt: TGCGCCAGCAGCTTGCCATCTGGGGCCAACGTCCTGACTTTC
j_gene: TRBJ2-6
d_gene: .
abundance: .
v_gene: TRBV5-1

CDR3aa: CASSPDRIQETQYF
CDR3nt: TGTGCCAGCAGCCCCGACAGAATCCAAGAGACCCAGTACTTC
j_gene: TRBJ2-5
d_gene: .
abundance: .
v_gene: TRBV7-8

CDR3aa: CASIRAGYYGYTF
CDR3nt: TGTGCCAGTATCCGTGCGGGGTACTATGGCTACACCTTC
j_gene: TRBJ1-2
d_gene: .
abundance: .
v_gene: TRBV19

CDR3aa: CASSLAGTGNEKLFF
CDR3nt: TGCGCCAGCAGCTTGGCGGGGACAGGGAATGAAAAACTGTTTTTT
j_gene: TRBJ1-4
d_gene: TRBD1
abundance: .
v_gene: TRBV5-1

CDR3aa: CASSLAEGAYTGELFF
CDR3nt: TGTGCCAGCAGCTTAGCGGAGGGGGCCTACACCGGGGAGCTGTTTTTT
j_gene: TRBJ2-2
d_gene: .
abundance: .
v_gene: TRBV7-8

CDR3aa: CASGDRTTDTQYF
CDR3nt: TGTGCCAGTGGGGACAGGACCACAGATACGCAGTATTTT
j_gene: TRBJ2-3
d_gene: TRBD1
abundance: few
v_gene: TRBV19

CDR3aa: CASSLGLGVYGYTF
CDR3nt: TGTGCCAGCAGCTTGGGCTTAGGGGTCTATGGCTACACCTTC
j_gene: TRBJ1-2
d_gene: .
abundance: .
v_gene: TRBV5-6

CDR3aa: CASSPGLADQETQYF
CDR3nt: TGCGCCAGCAGCCCCGGACTAGCGGACCAAGAGACCCAGTACTTC
j_gene: TRBJ2-5
d_gene: TRBD2
abundance: .
v_gene: TRBV4-1

CDR3aa: CASSWRGDEQYF
CDR3nt: TGTGCCAGCAGCTGGAGGGGTGACGAGCAGTACTTC
j_gene: TRBJ2-7
d_gene: .
abundance: few
v_gene: TRBV7-2

CDR3aa: CASSHDRGGGQPQHF
CDR3nt: TGTGCCAGCAGTCACGACAGGGGAGGGGGTCAGCCCCAGCATTTT
j_gene: TRBJ1-5
d_gene: TRBD1
abundance: few
v_gene: TRBV28

CDR3aa: CASSPRQIAEQFF
CDR3nt: TGTGCCAGCTCACCACGACAAATTGCTGAGCAGTTCTTC
j_gene: TRBJ2-1
d_gene: .
abundance: .
v_gene: TRBV18

CDR3aa: CASSEGTSGRRQFF
CDR3nt: TGTGCCAGCAGTGAAGGGACTAGCGGGAGGAGGCAGTTCTTC
j_gene: TRBJ2-1
d_gene: TRBD2
abundance: few
v_gene: TRBV2

CDR3aa: CVSSQVVMGPLSEKLFF
CDR3nt: TGCGTCAGCAGCCAGGTCGTAATGGGGCCGCTCAGTGAAAAACTGTTTTTT
j_gene: TRBJ1-4
d_gene: .
abundance: few
v_gene: TRBV4-1

CDR3aa: CACGSGRAVEQYF
CDR3nt: TGTGCCTGCGGAAGCGGGAGGGCCGTCGAGCAGTACTTC
j_gene: TRBJ2-7
d_gene: TRBD2
abundance: .
v_gene: TRBV2

CDR3aa: CASSLRDTEAFF
CDR3nt: TGTGCCAGCAGCTTGAGGGACACTGAAGCTTTCTTT
j_gene: TRBJ1-1
d_gene: .
abundance: few
v_gene: TRBV11-2

CDR3aa: CASSTRHRGRSETQYF
CDR3nt: TGTGCCAGCAGTACAAGACACAGGGGGCGCTCAGAGACCCAGTACTTC
j_gene: TRBJ2-5
d_gene: TRBD1
abundance: once
v_gene: TRBV27